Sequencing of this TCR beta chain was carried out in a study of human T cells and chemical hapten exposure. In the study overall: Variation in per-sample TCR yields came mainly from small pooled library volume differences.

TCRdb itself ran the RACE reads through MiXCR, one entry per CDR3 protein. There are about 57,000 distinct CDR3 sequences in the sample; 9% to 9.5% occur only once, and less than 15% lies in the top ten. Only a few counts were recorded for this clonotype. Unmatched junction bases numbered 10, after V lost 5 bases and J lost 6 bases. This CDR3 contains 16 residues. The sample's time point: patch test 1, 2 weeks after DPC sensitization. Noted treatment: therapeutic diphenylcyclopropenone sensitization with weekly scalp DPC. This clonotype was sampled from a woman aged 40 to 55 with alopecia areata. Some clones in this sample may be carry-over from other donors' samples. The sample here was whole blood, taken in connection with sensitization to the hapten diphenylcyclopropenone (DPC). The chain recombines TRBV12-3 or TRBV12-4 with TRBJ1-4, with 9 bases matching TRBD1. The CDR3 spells CASSRYRGRGDEKLFF. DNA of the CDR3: TGTGCCAGCAGTCGTTACAGGGGGCGAGGGGATGAAAAACTGTTTTTT.